This T cell receptor beta chain came from a study of blood T cell repertoires in COVID-19. The wider study: Sites across the United States, Italy and Spain contributed samples from acute and convalescent COVID-19. The analysed material was cDNA or gDNA that came from T cells, B-cell-depleted T cells, or PBMCs.

Looked up from germline, CDR1 is WNHNN and CDR2 is SYGVQD (reference sequence). The CDR3 spans 16 residues. V dropped 0 bases and J dropped 3; count of bases not matched to a gene: 3. In the authors' workflow: By means of reference gene primer amplification, nucleated cell counts were estimated. The protocol was immunoSEQ multiplex PCR, while the TCRdb copy is restricted to in-frame clones and leaves out a portion. From that table come the V and J calls and clone size; the DNA was used to work out D and trimming. The table includes about 180,000 clones, roughly nine tenths detected once. The chain couples TRBV10-1 to TRBJ2-3; TRBD1 matches 10 bases. The clonotype was recovered from a woman aged 30 to 39 with active or convalescent COVID-19. Sample: peripheral blood. CDR3 region: CASSESRTGGTDTQYF. The CDR3 coding sequence is TGCGCCAGCAGTGAGTCGCGGACAGGGGGAACAGATACGCAGTATTTT.